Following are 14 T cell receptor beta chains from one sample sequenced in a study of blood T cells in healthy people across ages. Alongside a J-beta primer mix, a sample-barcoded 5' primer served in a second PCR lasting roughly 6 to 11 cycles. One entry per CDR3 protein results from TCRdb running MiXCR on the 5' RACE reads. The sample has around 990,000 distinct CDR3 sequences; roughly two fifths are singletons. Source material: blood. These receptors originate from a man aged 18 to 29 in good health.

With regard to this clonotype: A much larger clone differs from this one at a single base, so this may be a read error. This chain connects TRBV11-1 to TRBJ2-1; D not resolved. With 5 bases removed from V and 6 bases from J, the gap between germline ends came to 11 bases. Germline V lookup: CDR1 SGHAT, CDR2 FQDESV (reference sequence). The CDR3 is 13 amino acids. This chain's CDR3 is CASSAGGGNEQFF. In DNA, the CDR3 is TGTGCCAGCAGCGCCGGTGGTGGCAATGAGCAGTTCTTC.

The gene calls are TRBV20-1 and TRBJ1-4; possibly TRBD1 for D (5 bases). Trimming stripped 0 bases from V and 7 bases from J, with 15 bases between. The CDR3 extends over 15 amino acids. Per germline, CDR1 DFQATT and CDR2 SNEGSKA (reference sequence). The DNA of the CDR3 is TGCAGTGCTAGAGACGGCGGGGCGGAGATTGAAAAACTGTTTTTT. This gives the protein CSARDGGAEIEKLFF.

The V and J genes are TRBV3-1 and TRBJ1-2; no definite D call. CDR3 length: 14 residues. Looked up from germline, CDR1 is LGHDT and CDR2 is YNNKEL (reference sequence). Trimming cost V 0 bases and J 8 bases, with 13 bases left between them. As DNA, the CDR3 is TGTGCCAGCAGCCAAGATAATCCAGGCAGGGGCTACACCTTC. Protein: CASSQDNPGRGYTF.

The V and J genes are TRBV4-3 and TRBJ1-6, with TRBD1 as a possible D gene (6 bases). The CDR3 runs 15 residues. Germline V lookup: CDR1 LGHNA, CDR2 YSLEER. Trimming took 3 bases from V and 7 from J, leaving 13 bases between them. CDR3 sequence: CASSQGAARNSPLHF. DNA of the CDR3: TGCGCCAGCAGCCAGGGGGCCGCGAGAAATTCACCCCTCCACTTT.

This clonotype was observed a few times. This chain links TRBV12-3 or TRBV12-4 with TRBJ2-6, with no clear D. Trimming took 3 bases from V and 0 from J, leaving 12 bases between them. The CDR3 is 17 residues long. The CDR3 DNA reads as TGTGCCAGCAGTTTGAGTTCCTCTAGCTCTGGGGCCAACGTCCTGACTTTC. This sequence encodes CASSLSSSSSGANVLTF.

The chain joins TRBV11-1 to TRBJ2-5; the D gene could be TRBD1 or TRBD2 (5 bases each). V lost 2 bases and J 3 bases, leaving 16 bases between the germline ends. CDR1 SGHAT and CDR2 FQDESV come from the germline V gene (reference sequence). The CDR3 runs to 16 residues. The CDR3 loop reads CASSLLGTGAEETQYF. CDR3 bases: TGTGCCAGCAGCTTATTAGGGACGGGCGCAGAAGAGACCCAGTACTTC.

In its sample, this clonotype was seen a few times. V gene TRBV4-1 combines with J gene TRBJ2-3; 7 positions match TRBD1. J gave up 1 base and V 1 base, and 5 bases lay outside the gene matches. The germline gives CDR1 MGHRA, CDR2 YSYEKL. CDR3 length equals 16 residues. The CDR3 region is CASSQGTGEGTDTQYF. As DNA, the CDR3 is TGCGCCAGCAGCCAAGGGACAGGCGAGGGCACAGATACGCAGTATTTT.

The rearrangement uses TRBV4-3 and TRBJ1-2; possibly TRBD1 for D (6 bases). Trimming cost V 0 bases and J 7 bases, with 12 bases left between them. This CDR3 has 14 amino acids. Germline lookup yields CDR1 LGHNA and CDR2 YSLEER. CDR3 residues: CASSQESQGPGYTF. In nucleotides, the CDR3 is TGCGCCAGCAGCCAAGAATCTCAGGGGCCTGGCTACACCTTC.

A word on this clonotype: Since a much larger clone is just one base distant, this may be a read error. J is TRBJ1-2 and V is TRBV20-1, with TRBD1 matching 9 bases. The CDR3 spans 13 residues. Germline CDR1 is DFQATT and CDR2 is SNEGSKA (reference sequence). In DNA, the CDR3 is TGCGGTGCTAGTCCGGGACAGGGCGATGGCTACACCTTC. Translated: CGASPGQGDGYTF.

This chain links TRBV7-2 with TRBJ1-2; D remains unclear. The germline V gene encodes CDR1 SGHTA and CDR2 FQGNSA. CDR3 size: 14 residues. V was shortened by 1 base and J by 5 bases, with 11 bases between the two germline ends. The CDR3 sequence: CASSLELFGYGYTF. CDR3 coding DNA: TGTGCCAGCAGCTTAGAATTATTTGGGTATGGCTACACCTTC.

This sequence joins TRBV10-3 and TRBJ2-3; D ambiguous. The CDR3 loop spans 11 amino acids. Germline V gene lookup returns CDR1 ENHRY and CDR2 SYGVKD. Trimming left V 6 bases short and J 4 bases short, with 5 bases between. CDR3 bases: TGTGCCATCAGCAGCTCAGATACGCAGTATTTT. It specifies CAISSSDTQYF.

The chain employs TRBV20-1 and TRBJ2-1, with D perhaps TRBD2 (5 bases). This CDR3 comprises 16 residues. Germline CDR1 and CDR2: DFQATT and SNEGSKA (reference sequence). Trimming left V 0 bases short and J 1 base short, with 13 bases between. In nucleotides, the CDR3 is TGCAGTGCTAGAGATCAGGAGCGGCTATCCTACAATGAGCAGTTCTTC. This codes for CSARDQERLSYNEQFF.

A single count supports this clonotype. The CDR3 loop is CASSRGRSTEAFF. CDR3 DNA sequence: TGTGCCAGCAGCCGCGGACGTTCCACTGAAGCTTTCTTT. V usage is TRBV13 and J usage is TRBJ1-1; D is unresolved. The germline V gene encodes CDR1 PRHDT and CDR2 FYEKMQ (reference sequence). The CDR3 is 13 residues long. Trimming took off 5 bases at V and 4 bases at J, with 11 bases between the two ends.

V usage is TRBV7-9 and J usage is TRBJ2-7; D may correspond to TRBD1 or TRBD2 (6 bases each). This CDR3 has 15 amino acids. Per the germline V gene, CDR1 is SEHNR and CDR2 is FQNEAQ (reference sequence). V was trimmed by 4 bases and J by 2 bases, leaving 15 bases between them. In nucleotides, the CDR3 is TGTGCCAGCAGCTCCGGGGGCGCTTATCCCTACGAGCAGTACTTC. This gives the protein CASSSGGAYPYEQYF.